This TCR beta chain is from a study of cytomegalovirus exposure and HLA in healthy donors. Primers: 60 Vbeta forward and 13 Jbeta reverse. The table came from immunoSEQ multiplex PCR; TCRdb's copy has only in-frame clones and leaves some out. Of about 91,000 clones detected, about nine tenths appear once; the ten largest clones hold roughly 9%. General study results and limits: Earlier findings revealed that most TCR beta V segments proved productive either about 87% or about 30% of the time. TCR beta chains numbering more than 150 were designated cytomegalovirus-associated.

In the case of this clone: What it recognizes is unknown.

Germline assignment: CDR1 MNHEY and CDR2 SVGAGI. The length of the CDR3 is 15 residues. V dropped 2 bases and J dropped 3 bases, with 13 bases sitting between them. This rearrangement joins TRBV6-5 to TRBJ1-2; possibly TRBD1 for D (6 bases). The sequence derives from a man under 40 in good health and CMV-seropositive. The sequencing sample was made of PBMCs. CDR3 residues: CASSYHPEGDYGYTF. The CDR3 coding sequence is TGTGCCAGCAGTTACCATCCCGAGGGGGACTATGGCTACACCTTC.